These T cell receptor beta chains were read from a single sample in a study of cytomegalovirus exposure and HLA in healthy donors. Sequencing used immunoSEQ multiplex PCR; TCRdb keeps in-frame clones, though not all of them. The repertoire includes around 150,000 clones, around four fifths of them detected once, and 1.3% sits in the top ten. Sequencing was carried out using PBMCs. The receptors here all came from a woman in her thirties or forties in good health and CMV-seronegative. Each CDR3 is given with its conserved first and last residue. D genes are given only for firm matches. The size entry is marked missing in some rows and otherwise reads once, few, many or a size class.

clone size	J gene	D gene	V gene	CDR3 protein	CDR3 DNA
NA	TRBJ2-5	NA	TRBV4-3	CASSPKNSALGVETQYF	TGCGCCAGCAGCCCGAAAAATTCGGCACTAGGCGTGGAGACCCAGTACTTC
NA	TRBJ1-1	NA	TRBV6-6	CASSLTGENTEAFF	TGTGCCAGCAGTCTTACAGGTGAGAACACTGAAGCTTTCTTT
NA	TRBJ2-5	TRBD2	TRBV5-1	CASSSSGAPQETQYF	TGCGCCAGCAGCTCTAGCGGGGCCCCTCAAGAGACCCAGTACTTC
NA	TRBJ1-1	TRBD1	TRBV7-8	CASSLGQQIGEAFF	TGTGCCAGCAGCTTGGGACAGCAGATCGGTGAAGCTTTCTTT
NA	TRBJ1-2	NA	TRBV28	CASSLGQGTTYGYTF	TGTGCCAGCAGTTTGGGGCAGGGGACTACCTATGGCTACACCTTC
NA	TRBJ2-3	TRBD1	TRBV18	CASARQGTSTDTQYF	TGTGCCAGCGCCCGACAGGGGACAAGCACAGATACGCAGTATTTT
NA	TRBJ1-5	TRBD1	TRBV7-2	CASSLYGTGVGQPQHF	TGTGCCAGCAGCTTATACGGGACAGGGGTGGGTCAGCCCCAGCATTTT
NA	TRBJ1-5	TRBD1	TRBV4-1	CASSQDPGGDQPQHF	TGCGCCAGCAGCCAAGATCCAGGGGGCGATCAGCCCCAGCATTTT
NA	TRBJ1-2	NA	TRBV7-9	CASSGGTDNYGYTF	TGTGCCAGCAGCGGCGGGACTGACAACTATGGCTACACCTTC
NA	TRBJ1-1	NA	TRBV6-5	CASINVGALNTEAFF	TGTGCCAGCATCAACGTGGGGGCCTTGAACACTGAAGCTTTCTTT
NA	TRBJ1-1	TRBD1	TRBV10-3	CAIRGTGWEAFF	TGTGCCATCAGGGGGACAGGTTGGGAAGCTTTCTTT
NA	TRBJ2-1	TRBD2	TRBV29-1	CSVWGLAGNNNEQFF	TGCAGCGTTTGGGGACTAGCGGGAAATAACAATGAGCAGTTCTTC
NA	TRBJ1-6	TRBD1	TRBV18	CASSPKDRGSLRSPLHF	TGTGCCAGCTCACCTAAAGACAGGGGAAGTCTTCGTTCACCCCTCCACTTT
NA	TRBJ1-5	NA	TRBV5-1	CASSQRPGSNQPQHF	TGCGCCAGCAGCCAGAGACCGGGAAGCAATCAGCCCCAGCATTTT
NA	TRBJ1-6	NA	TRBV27	CASSSLRSGDARSPLHF	TGTGCCAGCAGTTCCCTTAGGTCAGGGGACGCACGTTCACCCCTCCACTTT
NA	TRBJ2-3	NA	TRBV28	CASSPGISSTDTQYF	TGTGCCAGCAGCCCGGGGATATCTAGCACAGATACGCAGTATTTT
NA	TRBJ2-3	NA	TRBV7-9	CASSARRGATVVVDTQYF	TGTGCCAGCAGCGCCCGCAGGGGAGCGACGGTAGTTGTGGATACGCAGTATTTT
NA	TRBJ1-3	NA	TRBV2	CASRGGQSSGNTIYF	TGTGCCAGCAGGGGCGGACAGAGCTCTGGAAACACCATATATTTT
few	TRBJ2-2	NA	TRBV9	CASSVTWVRGEAGELFF	TGTGCCAGCAGCGTAACCTGGGTACGAGGGGAGGCCGGGGAGCTGTTTTTT
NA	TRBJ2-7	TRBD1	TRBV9	CASSRGQGSSYEQYF	TGTGCCAGCAGCCGAGGACAGGGGAGCTCCTACGAGCAGTACTTC
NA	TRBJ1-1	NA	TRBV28	CASSAGEGGAFF	TGTGCCAGCAGTGCGGGGGAGGGGGGAGCTTTCTTT
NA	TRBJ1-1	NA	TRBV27	CASSLKTVTEAFF	TGTGCCAGCAGTTTAAAGACAGTTACGGAAGCTTTCTTT
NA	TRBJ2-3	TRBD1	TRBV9	CASSTRQGSTDTQYF	TGTGCCAGCAGCACCAGACAGGGCAGCACAGATACGCAGTATTTT
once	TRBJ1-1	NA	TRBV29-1	CSVHSRALTEAFF	TGCAGCGTCCATTCCAGGGCGCTCACTGAAGCTTTCTTT
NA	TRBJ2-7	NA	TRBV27	CASTGAGLADYEQYF	TGTGCCAGCACAGGGGCCGGGCTAGCGGATTACGAGCAGTACTTC
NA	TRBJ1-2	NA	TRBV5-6	CASSSRAADNYGYTF	TGTGCCAGCAGCTCGCGGGCCGCGGATAACTATGGCTACACCTTC
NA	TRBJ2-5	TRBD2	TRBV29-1	CSVDPLAGGFETQYF	TGCAGCGTTGATCCACTAGCGGGGGGCTTTGAGACCCAGTACTTC
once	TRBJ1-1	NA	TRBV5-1	CASSEDRVDTEAFF	TGCGCCAGCTCTGAGGACAGAGTCGACACTGAAGCTTTCTTT
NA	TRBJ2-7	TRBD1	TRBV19	CASSETGALNYEQYF	TGTGCCAGTAGTGAGACAGGGGCCCTAAATTACGAGCAGTACTTC
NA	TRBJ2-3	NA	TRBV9	CASSVDSFHTDTQYF	TGTGCCAGCAGCGTGGACTCCTTCCACACAGATACGCAGTATTTT
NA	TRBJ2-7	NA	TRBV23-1	CASSRAWKPSSYEQYF	TGCGCCAGCAGTCGCGCCTGGAAGCCTAGCTCCTACGAGCAGTACTTC
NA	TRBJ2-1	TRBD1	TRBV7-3	CASSSPTGGYNEQFF	TGTGCCAGCAGCTCCCCGACAGGGGGCTACAATGAGCAGTTCTTC
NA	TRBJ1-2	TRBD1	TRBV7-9	CASSRQGCGYTF	TGTGCCAGCAGCCGACAGGGGTGTGGCTACACCTTC
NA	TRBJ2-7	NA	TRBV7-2	CASSYGAQDTYEQYF	TGTGCCAGCAGCTATGGTGCGCAGGATACCTACGAGCAGTACTTC
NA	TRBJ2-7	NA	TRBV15	CATSRDIGAYEQYF	TGTGCCACCAGCAGGGACATTGGAGCGTACGAGCAGTACTTC
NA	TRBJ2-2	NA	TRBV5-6	CASSLGSGLTGELFF	TGTGCCAGCAGCTTGGGATCGGGACTCACCGGGGAGCTGTTTTTT
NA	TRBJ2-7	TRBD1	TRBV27	CASSLDRAYEQYF	TGTGCCAGCAGTTTAGACAGGGCCTACGAGCAGTACTTC
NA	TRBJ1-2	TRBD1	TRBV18	CASSPNTGTAIYGYTF	TGTGCCAGCTCACCTAATACCGGGACAGCAATCTATGGCTACACCTTC
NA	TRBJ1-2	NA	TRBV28	CASSLWGGDGYTF	TGTGCCAGCAGTTTATGGGGAGGGGATGGCTACACCTTC